This T cell receptor (beta chain) was obtained from a study of cytomegalovirus exposure and HLA in healthy donors. The wider study: Previous work identified roughly 120 million unique TCR beta sequences from about 200 million T cells.

PCR employed 60 Vbeta and 13 Jbeta primers. Here immunoSEQ multiplex PCR was the method, and the copy in TCRdb shows in-frame clones only, minus some. The table lists 100,000 or so clones, approximately 80% of them singletons. A few counts support this clone. Sequenced input: PBMCs. The sequence was collected from a man aged 25-45 years in good health and CMV-seropositive.

CDR3 DNA: TGTGCCAGCAAAGCGCCCCAGGGGCGTGAGCAGTACTTC. The encoded protein is CASKAPQGREQYF. The chain is built from TRBV28 and TRBJ2-7, with D possibly TRBD1 on 6 matching bases. Trimming left V 7 bases short and J 7 bases short, with 17 bases between. Germline lookup yields CDR1 MDHEN and CDR2 SYDVKM. This CDR3 comprises 13 residues.